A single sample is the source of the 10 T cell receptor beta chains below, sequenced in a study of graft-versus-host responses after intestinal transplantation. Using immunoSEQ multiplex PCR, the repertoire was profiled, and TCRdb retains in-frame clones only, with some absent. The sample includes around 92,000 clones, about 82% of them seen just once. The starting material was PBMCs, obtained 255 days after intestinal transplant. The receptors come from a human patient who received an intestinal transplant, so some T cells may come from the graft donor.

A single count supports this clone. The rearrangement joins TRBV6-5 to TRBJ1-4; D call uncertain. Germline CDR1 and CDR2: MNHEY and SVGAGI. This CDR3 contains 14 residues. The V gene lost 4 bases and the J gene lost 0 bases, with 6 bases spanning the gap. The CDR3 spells CASSSGATNEKLFF. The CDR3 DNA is TGTGCCAGCAGTTCGGGTGCAACTAATGAAAAACTGTTTTTT.

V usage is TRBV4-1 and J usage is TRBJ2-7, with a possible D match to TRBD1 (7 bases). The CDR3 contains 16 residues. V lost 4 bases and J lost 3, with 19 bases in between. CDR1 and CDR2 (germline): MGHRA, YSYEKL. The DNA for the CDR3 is TGCGCCAGCAGCCCCCAACAGGGGACTTTCCTCTACGAGCAGTACTTC. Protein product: CASSPQQGTFLYEQYF.

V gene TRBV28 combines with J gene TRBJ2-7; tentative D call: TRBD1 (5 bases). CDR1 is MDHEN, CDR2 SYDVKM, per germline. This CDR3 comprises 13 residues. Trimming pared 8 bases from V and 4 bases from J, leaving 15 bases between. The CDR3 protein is CASGTGLSYEQYF. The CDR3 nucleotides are TGTGCCAGCGGTACAGGATTGAGTTACGAGCAGTACTTC.

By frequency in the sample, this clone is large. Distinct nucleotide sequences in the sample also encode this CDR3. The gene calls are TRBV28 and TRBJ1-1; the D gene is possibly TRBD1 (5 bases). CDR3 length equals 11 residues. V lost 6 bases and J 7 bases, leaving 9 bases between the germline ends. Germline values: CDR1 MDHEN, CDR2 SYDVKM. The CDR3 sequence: CASSRAVEAFF. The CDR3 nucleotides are TGTGCCAGCAGCAGGGCTGTTGAAGCTTTCTTT.

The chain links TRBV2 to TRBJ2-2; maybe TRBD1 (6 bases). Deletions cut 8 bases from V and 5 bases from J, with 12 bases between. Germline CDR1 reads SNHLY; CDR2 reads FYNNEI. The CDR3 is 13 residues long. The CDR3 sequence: CASAPGETGELFF. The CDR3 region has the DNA TGTGCCAGCGCCCCAGGGGAGACCGGGGAGCTGTTTTTT.

The CDR3 reads CASSATTSGDGDEQFF. The CDR3 bases are TGTGCCAGCAGCGCCACAACTAGCGGTGATGGCGATGAGCAGTTCTTC. The genes are TRBV5-6 and TRBJ2-1; TRBD2 matches at 8 bases. V lost 4 bases to trimming and J lost 8 bases; unmatched junction nucleotides: 14. This CDR3 spans 16 amino acids. In germline, CDR1 is SGHDT, CDR2 YYEEEE.

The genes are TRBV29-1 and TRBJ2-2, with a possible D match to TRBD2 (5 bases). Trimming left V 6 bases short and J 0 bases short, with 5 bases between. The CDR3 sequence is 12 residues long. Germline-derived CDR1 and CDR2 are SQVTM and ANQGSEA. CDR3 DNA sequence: TGCAGCGTGAGGGCGAACACCGGGGAGCTGTTTTTT. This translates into CSVRANTGELFF.

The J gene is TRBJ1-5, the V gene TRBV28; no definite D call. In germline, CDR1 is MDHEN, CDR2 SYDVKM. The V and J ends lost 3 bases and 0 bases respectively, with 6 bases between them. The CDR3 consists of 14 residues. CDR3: CASSFPNSNQPQHF. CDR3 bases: TGTGCCAGCAGTTTTCCGAATAGCAATCAGCCCCAGCATTTT.

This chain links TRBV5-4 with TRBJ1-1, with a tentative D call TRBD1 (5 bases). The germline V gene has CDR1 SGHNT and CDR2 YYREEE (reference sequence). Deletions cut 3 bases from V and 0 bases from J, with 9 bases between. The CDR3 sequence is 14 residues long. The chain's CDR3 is CASSSSRVNTEAFF. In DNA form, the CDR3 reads TGTGCCAGCAGCTCAAGCAGGGTGAACACTGAAGCTTTCTTT.

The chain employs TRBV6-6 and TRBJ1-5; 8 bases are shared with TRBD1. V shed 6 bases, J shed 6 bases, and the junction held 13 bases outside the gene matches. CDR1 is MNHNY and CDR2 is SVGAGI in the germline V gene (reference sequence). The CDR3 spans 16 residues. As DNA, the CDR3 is TGTGCCAGCAGACTCGACAGGGGCCCGAACCTTCAGCCCCAGCATTTT. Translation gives CASRLDRGPNLQPQHF.